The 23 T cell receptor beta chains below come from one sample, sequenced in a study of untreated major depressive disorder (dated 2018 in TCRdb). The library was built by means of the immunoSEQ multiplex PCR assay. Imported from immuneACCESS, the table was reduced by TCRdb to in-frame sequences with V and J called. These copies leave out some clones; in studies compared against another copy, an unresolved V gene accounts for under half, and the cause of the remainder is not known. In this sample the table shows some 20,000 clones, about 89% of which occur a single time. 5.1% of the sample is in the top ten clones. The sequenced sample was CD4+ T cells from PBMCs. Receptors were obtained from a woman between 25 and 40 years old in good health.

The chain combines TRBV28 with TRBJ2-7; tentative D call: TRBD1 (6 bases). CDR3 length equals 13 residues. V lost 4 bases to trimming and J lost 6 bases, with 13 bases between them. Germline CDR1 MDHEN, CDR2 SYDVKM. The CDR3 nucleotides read TGTGCCAGCAGTTCGCAGGGGTTTCGCGAGCAGTACTTC. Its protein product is CASSSQGFREQYF.

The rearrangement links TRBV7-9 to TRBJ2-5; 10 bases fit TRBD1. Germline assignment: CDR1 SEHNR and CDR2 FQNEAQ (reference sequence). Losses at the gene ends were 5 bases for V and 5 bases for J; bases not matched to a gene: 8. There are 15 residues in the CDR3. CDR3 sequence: CASSPRQGAGETQYF. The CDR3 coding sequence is TGTGCCAGCAGCCCTAGACAGGGGGCTGGGGAGACCCAGTACTTC. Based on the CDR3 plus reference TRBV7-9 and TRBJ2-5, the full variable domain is DTGVSQNPRHKITKRGQNVTFRCDPISEHNRLYWYRQTLGQGPEFLTYFQNEAQLEKSRLLSDRFSAERPKGSFSTLEIQRTEQGDSAMYLCASSPRQGAGETQYFGPGTRLLVL.

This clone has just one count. The CDR3 nucleotides are TGTGCCAGCAGCGTACAGGGGAACACCGGGGAGCTGTTTTTT. Amino acid sequence: CASSVQGNTGELFF. The rearrangement uses TRBV9 and TRBJ2-2, with D perhaps matching TRBD1 (5 bases). Trimming cost V 1 base and J 1 base, with 5 bases left between them. Germline-derived CDR1 and CDR2 are SGDLS and YYNGEE. The CDR3 runs 14 residues. Together with reference TRBV9 and TRBJ2-2, the CDR3 gives the full variable domain: DSGVTQTPKHLITATGQRVTLRCSPRSGDLSVYWYQQSLDQGLQFLIQYYNGEERAKGNILERFSAQQFPDLHSELNLSSLELGDSALYFCASSVQGNTGELFFGEGSRLTVL.

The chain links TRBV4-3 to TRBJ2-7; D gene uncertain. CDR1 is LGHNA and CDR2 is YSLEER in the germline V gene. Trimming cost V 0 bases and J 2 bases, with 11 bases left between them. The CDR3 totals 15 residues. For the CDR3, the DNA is TGCGCCAGCAGCCAAGACAGGCACAACACCTACGAGCAGTACTTC. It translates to CASSQDRHNTYEQYF.

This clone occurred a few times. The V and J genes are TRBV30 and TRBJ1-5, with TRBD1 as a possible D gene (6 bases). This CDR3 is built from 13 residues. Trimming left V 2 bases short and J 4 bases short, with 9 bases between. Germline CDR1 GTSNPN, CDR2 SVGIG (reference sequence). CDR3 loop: CAWSRQENQPQHF. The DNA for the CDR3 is TGTGCCTGGAGTAGACAGGAGAATCAGCCCCAGCATTTT.

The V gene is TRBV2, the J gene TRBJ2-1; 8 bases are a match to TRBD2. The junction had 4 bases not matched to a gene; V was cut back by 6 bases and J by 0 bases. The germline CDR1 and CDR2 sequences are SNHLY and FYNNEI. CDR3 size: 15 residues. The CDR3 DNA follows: TGTGCCAGCAGGACGGCGGGGGGCTCCTACAATGAGCAGTTCTTC. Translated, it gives CASRTAGGSYNEQFF.

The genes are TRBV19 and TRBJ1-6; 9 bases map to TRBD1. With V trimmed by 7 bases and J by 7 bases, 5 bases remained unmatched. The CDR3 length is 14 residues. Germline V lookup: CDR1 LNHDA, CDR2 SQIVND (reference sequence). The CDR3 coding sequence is TGTGCCAGTACCAGGACAGGGGTAAATTCACCCCTCCACTTT. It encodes CASTRTGVNSPLHF.

The CDR3 here is CASSLVVGGKLFF. The CDR3 DNA reads as TGTGCCAGCAGCTTAGTTGTTGGGGGAAAACTGTTTTTT. This chain joins TRBV7-8 and TRBJ1-4; possible D gene TRBD1, 5 bases. The CDR3 runs 13 residues. Between the trimmed V and J ends, which lost 1 base and 10 bases, there was a span of 10 bases. Germline V gene lookup returns CDR1 SGHVS and CDR2 FQNEAQ.

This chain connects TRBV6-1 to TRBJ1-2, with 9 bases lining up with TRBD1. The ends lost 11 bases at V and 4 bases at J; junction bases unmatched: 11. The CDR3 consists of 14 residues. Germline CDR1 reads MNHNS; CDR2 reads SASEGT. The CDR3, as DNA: TGTGCCGGACTAACAGGGGGCAGGGGCTATGGCTACACCTTC. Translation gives CAGLTGGRGYGYTF.

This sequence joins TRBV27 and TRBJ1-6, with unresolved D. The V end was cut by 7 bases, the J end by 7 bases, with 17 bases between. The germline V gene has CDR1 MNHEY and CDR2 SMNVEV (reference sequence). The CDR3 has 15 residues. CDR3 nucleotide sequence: TGTGCCAGCACGAGGACTTCCCCGGCGAATTCACCCCTCCACTTT. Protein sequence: CASTRTSPANSPLHF.

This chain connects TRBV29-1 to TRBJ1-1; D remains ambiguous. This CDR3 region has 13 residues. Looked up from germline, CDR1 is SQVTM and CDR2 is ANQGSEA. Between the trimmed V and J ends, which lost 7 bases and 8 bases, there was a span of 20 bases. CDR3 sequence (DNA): TGCAGCGGCTTGACAATGACCCCCCCCGAAGCTTTCTTT. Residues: CSGLTMTPPEAFF. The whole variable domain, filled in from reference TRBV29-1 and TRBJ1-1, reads SAVISQKPSRDICQRGTSLTIQCQVDSQVTMMFWYRQQPGQSLTLIATANQGSEATYESGFVIDKFPISRPNLTFSTLTVSNMSPEDSSIYLCSGLTMTPPEAFFGQGTRLTVV.

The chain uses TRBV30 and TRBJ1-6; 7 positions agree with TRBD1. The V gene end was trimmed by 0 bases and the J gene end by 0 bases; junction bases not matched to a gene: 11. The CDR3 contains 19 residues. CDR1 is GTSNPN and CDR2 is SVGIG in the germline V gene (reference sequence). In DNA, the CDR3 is TGTGCCTGGAGTGTGGGTCGACAGGGTTTTAGCTCCTATAATTCACCCCTCCACTTT. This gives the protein CAWSVGRQGFSSYNSPLHF.

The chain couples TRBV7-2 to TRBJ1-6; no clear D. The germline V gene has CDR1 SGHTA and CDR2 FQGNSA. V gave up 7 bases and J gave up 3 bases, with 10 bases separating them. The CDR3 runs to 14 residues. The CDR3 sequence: CASTSDNYNSPLHF. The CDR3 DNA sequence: TGTGCCAGCACGAGTGACAACTATAATTCACCCCTCCACTTT.

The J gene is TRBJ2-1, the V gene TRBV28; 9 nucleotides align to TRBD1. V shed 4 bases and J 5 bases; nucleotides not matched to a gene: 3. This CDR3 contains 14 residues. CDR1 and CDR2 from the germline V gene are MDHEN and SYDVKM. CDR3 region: CASSSGQGNNEQFF. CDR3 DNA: TGTGCCAGCAGTTCGGGACAGGGAAACAATGAGCAGTTCTTC. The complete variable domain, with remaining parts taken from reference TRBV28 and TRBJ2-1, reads DVKVTQSSRYLVKRTGEKVFLECVQDMDHENMFWYRQDPGLGLRLIYFSYDVKMKEKGDIPEGYSVSREKKERFSLILESASTNQTSMYLCASSSGQGNNEQFFGPGTRLTVL.

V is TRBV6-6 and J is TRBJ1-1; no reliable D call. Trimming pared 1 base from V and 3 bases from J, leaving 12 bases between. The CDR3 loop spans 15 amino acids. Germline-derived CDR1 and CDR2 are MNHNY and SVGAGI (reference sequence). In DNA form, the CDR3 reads TGTGCCAGCAGTTACTTGACGCAGGCCGACACTGAAGCTTTCTTT. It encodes CASSYLTQADTEAFF.

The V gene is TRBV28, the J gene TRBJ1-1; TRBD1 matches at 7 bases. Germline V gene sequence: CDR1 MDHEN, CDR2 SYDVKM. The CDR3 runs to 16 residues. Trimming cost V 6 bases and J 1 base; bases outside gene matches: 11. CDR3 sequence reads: CASSTRPGQRNTEAFF. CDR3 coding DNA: TGTGCCAGCAGCACAAGGCCGGGACAGCGGAACACTGAAGCTTTCTTT.

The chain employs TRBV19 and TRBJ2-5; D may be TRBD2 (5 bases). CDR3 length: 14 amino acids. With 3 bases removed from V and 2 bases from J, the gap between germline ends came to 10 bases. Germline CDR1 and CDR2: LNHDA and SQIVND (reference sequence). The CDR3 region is CASSMEGGQETQYF. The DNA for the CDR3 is TGTGCCAGTAGTATGGAAGGAGGTCAAGAGACCCAGTACTTC.

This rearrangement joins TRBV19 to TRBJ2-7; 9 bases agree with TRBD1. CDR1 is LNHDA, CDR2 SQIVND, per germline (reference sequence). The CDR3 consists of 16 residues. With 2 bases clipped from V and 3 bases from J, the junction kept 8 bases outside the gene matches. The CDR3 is CASSITGTGFGYEQYF. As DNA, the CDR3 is TGTGCCAGTAGTATAACGGGGACAGGGTTCGGCTACGAGCAGTACTTC. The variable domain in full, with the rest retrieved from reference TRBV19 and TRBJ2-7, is DGGITQSPKYLFRKEGQNVTLSCEQNLNHDAMYWYRQDPGQGLRLIYYSQIVNDFQKGDIAEGYSVSREKKESFPLTVTSAQKNPTAFYLCASSITGTGFGYEQYFGPGTRLTVT.

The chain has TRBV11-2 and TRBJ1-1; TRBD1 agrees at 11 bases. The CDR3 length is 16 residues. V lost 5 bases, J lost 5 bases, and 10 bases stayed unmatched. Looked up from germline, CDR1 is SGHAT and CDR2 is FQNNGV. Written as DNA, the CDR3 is TGTGCCAGCAGCAGACAAGGGACAGGGGGAAGGACTGAAGCTTTCTTT. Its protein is CASSRQGTGGRTEAFF.

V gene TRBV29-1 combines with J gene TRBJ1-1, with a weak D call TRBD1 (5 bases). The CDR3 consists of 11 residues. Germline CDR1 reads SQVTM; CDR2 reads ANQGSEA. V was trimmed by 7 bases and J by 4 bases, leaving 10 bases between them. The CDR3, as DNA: TGCAGCGCTGGAAGGGGCACTGAAGCTTTCTTT. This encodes CSAGRGTEAFF.

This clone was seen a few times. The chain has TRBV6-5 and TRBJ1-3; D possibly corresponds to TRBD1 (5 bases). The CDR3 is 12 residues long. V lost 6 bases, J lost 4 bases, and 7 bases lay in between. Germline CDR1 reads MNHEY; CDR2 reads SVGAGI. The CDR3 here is CASSRAGNTIYF. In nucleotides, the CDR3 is TGTGCCAGCAGCAGGGCCGGAAACACCATATATTTT.

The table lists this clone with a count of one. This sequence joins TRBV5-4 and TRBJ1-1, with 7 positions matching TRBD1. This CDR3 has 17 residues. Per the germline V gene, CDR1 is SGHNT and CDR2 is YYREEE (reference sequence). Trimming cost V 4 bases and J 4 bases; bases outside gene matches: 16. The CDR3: CASSPETGLVRVTEAFF. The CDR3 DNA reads TGTGCCAGCAGCCCGGAGACAGGGTTGGTTCGGGTCACTGAAGCTTTCTTT.

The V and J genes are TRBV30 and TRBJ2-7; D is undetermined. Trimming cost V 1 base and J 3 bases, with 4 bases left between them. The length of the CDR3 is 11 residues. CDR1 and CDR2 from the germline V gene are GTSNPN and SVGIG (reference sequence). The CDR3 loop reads CAWSARYEQYF. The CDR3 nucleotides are TGTGCCTGGAGTGCCCGCTACGAGCAGTACTTC.